The 30 T cell receptor beta chains in this list originate from one sample, sequenced in a study of blood T cell repertoires in COVID-19. Sequencing was performed with immunoSEQ multiplex PCR; in TCRdb, only in-frame clones are kept and a portion is missing. The sample includes fewer than 400,000 clones, around 92% of them seen just once. The material sequenced was PBMCs or T cells enriched from blood (not recorded which). All receptors derive from a woman aged 30 to 39 who had recovered from COVID-19.

This rearrangement joins TRBV19 to TRBJ1-1, with D unresolved. The CDR3 contains 16 residues. Trimming stripped 4 bases from V and 7 bases from J, with 22 bases between. CDR1 and CDR2 from the germline V gene are LNHDA and SQIVND (reference sequence). The CDR3 coding sequence is TGTGCCAGTAGTAGAGTGGTATTGGTAACAGACCGTGAAGCTTTCTTT. It specifies CASSRVVLVTDREAFF.

This chain connects TRBV5-1 to TRBJ2-2; 12 bases map to TRBD2. Germline loops: CDR1 SGHRS, CDR2 YFSETQ. The CDR3 is 18 residues long. V lost 0 bases to trimming and J lost 0 bases; unmatched junction nucleotides: 3. The CDR3 sequence is CASSLGLAGASNTGELFF. The CDR3 nucleotides read TGCGCCAGCAGCTTGGGACTAGCGGGAGCCTCGAACACCGGGGAGCTGTTTTTT.

This sequence joins TRBV29-1 and TRBJ2-2, with D unresolved. From germline, CDR1 is SQVTM and CDR2 ANQGSEA. V was cut by 5 bases and J by 0 bases, with 10 bases left in between. The CDR3 contains 14 residues. CDR3 sequence: CSVKQAANTGELFF. The CDR3, as DNA: TGCAGCGTTAAGCAGGCCGCGAACACCGGGGAGCTGTTTTTT.

This rearrangement joins TRBV6-1 to TRBJ1-1; D is ambiguous. V dropped 2 bases and J dropped 3 bases, with 10 bases sitting between them. CDR1 is MNHNS and CDR2 is SASEGT in the germline V gene. The CDR3 extends over 14 amino acids. The CDR3 nucleotides are TGTGCCAGCAGTGAAAGAGGCAAGGACACTGAAGCTTTCTTT. Translated, it gives CASSERGKDTEAFF.

V gene TRBV10-2 combines with J gene TRBJ2-7, with 9 positions matching TRBD1. The CDR3 has 14 residues. V lost 6 bases and J lost 3; bases outside the gene matches: 6. Germline CDR1 reads WSHSY; CDR2 reads SAAADI. CDR3 sequence reads: CASRPTGGVYEQYF. The CDR3 DNA sequence: TGCGCCAGCAGACCCACAGGGGGCGTCTACGAGCAGTACTTC.

The V gene is TRBV5-1, the J gene TRBJ1-3; TRBD1 might be the D (5 bases). CDR1 SGHRS and CDR2 YFSETQ come from the germline V gene. Deletions cut 0 bases from V and 2 bases from J, with 6 bases between. The CDR3 loop spans 14 amino acids. The CDR3 sequence: CASSLAGTGNTIYF. CDR3 bases: TGCGCCAGCAGCTTGGCAGGGACTGGAAACACCATATATTTT.

The genes are TRBV24-1 and TRBJ2-1; unclear D gene. Trimming took 1 base from V and 6 from J, leaving 9 bases between them. The CDR3 covers 14 residues. Per germline, CDR1 KGHDR and CDR2 SFDVKD. The CDR3 sequence is CATSDFAGSNEQFF. The CDR3 nucleotides are TGTGCCACCAGTGATTTCGCCGGTTCCAATGAGCAGTTCTTC.

The chain uses TRBV27 and TRBJ2-7; 9 nucleotides match TRBD1. V trimming: 0 bases; J trimming: 5 bases; junction bases outside the gene matches: 5. The CDR3 consists of 15 residues. Germline values: CDR1 MNHEY, CDR2 SMNVEV (reference sequence). The CDR3 here is CASSLSWDRADEQYF. The DNA for the CDR3 is TGTGCCAGCAGTTTATCGTGGGACAGGGCAGACGAGCAGTACTTC.

This clone was counted a single time. The chain employs TRBV5-1 and TRBJ2-2, with D possibly being TRBD2 (6 bases). The germline V gene encodes CDR1 SGHRS and CDR2 YFSETQ. This CDR3 comprises 14 residues. The ends were cut back, 3 bases at V and 10 bases at J, with 16 bases in the middle. CDR3 sequence: CASSSRDSLTELFF. CDR3 bases: TGCGCCAGCAGCTCCCGGGACTCTCTAACGGAGCTGTTTTTT.

V gene TRBV24-1 combines with J gene TRBJ2-1; 10 nucleotides align to TRBD1. CDR1 is KGHDR, CDR2 SFDVKD, per germline. This CDR3 comprises 15 residues. With 6 bases clipped from V and 0 bases from J, the junction kept 1 base outside the gene matches. Written as DNA, the CDR3 is TGTGCCACCAGTAGGACAGGGGGCTCCTACAATGAGCAGTTCTTC. Translating gives CATSRTGGSYNEQFF.

The chain employs TRBV3-1 (or the pseudogene TRBV3-2) and TRBJ2-1; the D gene is possibly TRBD2 (6 bases). CDR1 and CDR2 from the germline V gene are LGHDT and YNNKEL (reference sequence). The V end lost 4 bases, the J end lost 0 bases, and 10 bases lay between the germline ends. The CDR3 runs 15 residues. The CDR3: CASSRRGDSYNEQFF. Here the CDR3 DNA reads TGTGCCAGCAGCCGCCGCGGGGACTCCTACAATGAGCAGTTCTTC.

The chain is built from TRBV7-2 and TRBJ2-7, with 12 nucleotides matching TRBD2. Germline trimming cut 5 bases from V and 3 bases from J; bases unmatched to any gene: 8. The CDR3 length is 16 residues. The germline CDR1 and CDR2 sequences are SGHTA and FQGNSA. The DNA of the CDR3 is TGTGCCAGCAGCATCCTCGGGACTAGCGGGTACTACGAGCAGTACTTC. Translated, it gives CASSILGTSGYYEQYF.

The V call is TRBV6-2 or TRBV6-3, the J call TRBJ2-3, with D maybe TRBD2 (6 bases). The CDR3 is 16 amino acids. Trimming pared 6 bases from V and 2 bases from J, leaving 18 bases between. Germline CDR1 MNHEY, CDR2 SVGEGT. The CDR3 nucleotides are TGTGCCAGCAGCAACTGGGGGGTGGGAAACACAGATACGCAGTATTTT. Its translation is CASSNWGVGNTDTQYF.

The sample holds one count of this clone. This chain connects TRBV16 to TRBJ1-2, with TRBD1 identical over 8 bases. The CDR3 length is 16 residues. Losses at the gene ends were 0 bases for V and 4 bases for J; bases not matched to a gene: 7. Germline assignment: CDR1 KGHSY and CDR2 FQNENV. The CDR3 is CASSQSGQGARYGYTF. Here the CDR3 DNA reads TGTGCCAGCAGCCAATCGGGGCAGGGGGCCCGCTATGGCTACACCTTC.

V gene TRBV7-9 combines with J gene TRBJ1-3; D perhaps matches TRBD1 (6 bases). With 2 bases removed from V and 1 base from J, the gap between germline ends came to 18 bases. Germline CDR1 SEHNR, CDR2 FQNEAQ (reference sequence). The CDR3 totals 18 residues. Here the CDR3 reads CASSLRGDNYLSGNTIYF. In DNA form, the CDR3 reads TGTGCCAGCAGCTTACGAGGGGACAACTACTTATCTGGAAACACCATATATTTT. Filled out from reference TRBV7-9 and TRBJ1-3, the complete variable domain reads DTGVSQNPRHKITKRGQNVTFRCDPISEHNRLYWYRQTLGQGPEFLTYFQNEAQLEKSRLLSDRFSAERPKGSFSTLEIQRTEQGDSAMYLCASSLRGDNYLSGNTIYFGEGSWLTVV.

This sequence joins TRBV24-1 and TRBJ2-2, with 8 positions matching TRBD2. Unmatched junction bases numbered 12, after V lost 5 bases and J lost 5 bases. CDR3 length: 17 amino acids. CDR1 and CDR2 from the germline V gene are KGHDR and SFDVKD. The CDR3 DNA sequence: TGTGCCACCAGTGGCCACGGAAGCGGGAGAACTACCGGGGAGCTGTTTTTT. Its translation is CATSGHGSGRTTGELFF.

This chain links TRBV10-3 with TRBJ2-7; 12 nucleotides line up with TRBD2. Germline CDR1 is ENHRY and CDR2 is SYGVKD. The V and J ends lost 0 bases and 2 bases, in that order; junction bases with no gene match: 5. The CDR3 length is 17 residues. CDR3 in DNA: TGTGCCATCAGTGAGTCAGTGGCTAGCGGGAGGGCCTACGAGCAGTACTTC. Protein sequence: CAISESVASGRAYEQYF.

The rearrangement uses TRBV5-6 and TRBJ1-2, with 7 nucleotides matching TRBD1. The CDR3 length is 16 residues. Per the germline V gene, CDR1 is SGHDT and CDR2 is YYEEEE. V lost 0 bases, J lost 8 bases, and 13 bases stayed unmatched. The CDR3 protein is CASSLATGDSFWGYTF. For the CDR3, the DNA is TGTGCCAGCAGCTTGGCAACAGGGGACAGTTTTTGGGGCTACACCTTC.

This clone appeared many times. V usage is TRBV7-2 and J usage is TRBJ2-7; 11 bases are shared with TRBD2. Germline V gene sequence: CDR1 SGHTA, CDR2 FQGNSA. V gave up 1 base and J gave up 5 bases; unmatched junction bases: 7. The CDR3 sequence is 16 residues long. Here the CDR3 reads CASSLVGSGGAHEQYF. As DNA, the CDR3 is TGTGCCAGCAGCTTAGTCGGTAGCGGGGGGGCCCACGAGCAGTACTTC.

In its sample, this clone was seen a few times. The chain recombines TRBV4-3 with TRBJ1-1; possible D gene TRBD1, 5 bases. Trimming left V 3 bases short and J 2 bases short, with 13 bases between. Germline V lookup: CDR1 LGHNA, CDR2 YSLEER. This CDR3 is 15 amino acids long. Written as DNA, the CDR3 is TGCGCCAGCAGCCAGGCAGGGTTTGGAAACACTGAAGCTTTCTTT. This encodes CASSQAGFGNTEAFF.

The chain employs TRBV19 and TRBJ1-1, with 9 bases aligning to TRBD1. This CDR3 comprises 15 residues. Losses at the gene ends were 5 bases for V and 0 bases for J; bases not matched to a gene: 4. CDR1 is LNHDA and CDR2 is SQIVND in the germline V gene (reference sequence). The CDR3 loop is CASSGTGIMNTEAFF. The DNA for the CDR3 is TGTGCCAGTAGTGGGACAGGGATCATGAACACTGAAGCTTTCTTT.

The chain joins TRBV5-1 to TRBJ1-1; TRBD1 is a possible D gene (6 bases). Germline-derived CDR1 and CDR2 are SGHRS and YFSETQ. The V and J ends lost 0 bases and 0 bases respectively, with 12 bases between them. The CDR3 runs 16 residues. CDR3 in amino acids: CASSLVGGRVNTEAFF. The DNA of the CDR3 is TGCGCCAGCAGCTTGGTAGGGGGACGGGTGAACACTGAAGCTTTCTTT.

The V and J genes are TRBV30 and TRBJ2-7; maybe TRBD1 (6 bases). From germline, CDR1 is GTSNPN and CDR2 SVGIG (reference sequence). The CDR3 spans 14 residues. V shed 3 bases and J shed 3 bases, with 15 bases lying between them. CDR3: CAWRPRGRYYEQYF. The CDR3 DNA is TGTGCCTGGAGACCCAGGGGCAGATACTACGAGCAGTACTTC.

V and J are TRBV2 and TRBJ2-7; D ambiguous. This CDR3 comprises 13 residues. The V end was cut by 3 bases, the J end by 7 bases, with 13 bases between. Germline lookup yields CDR1 SNHLY and CDR2 FYNNEI. The CDR3 DNA reads as TGTGCCAGCAGTGAGTTTCCCCATCGGGAGCAGTACTTC. This encodes CASSEFPHREQYF.

The rearrangement joins TRBV19 to TRBJ1-2; D ambiguous. Germline V CDR1 and CDR2: LNHDA, SQIVND (reference sequence). This CDR3 has 16 amino acids. V was pared by 4 bases and J by 8 bases, with 23 bases between. The CDR3, as DNA: TGTGCCAGTAGTAACGGAGGGTCCGACTCTCTGGACGGCTACACCTTC. Translation: CASSNGGSDSLDGYTF.

V is TRBV7-3 and J is TRBJ2-1, with D possibly being TRBD1 (5 bases). Germline CDR1 SGHTA, CDR2 FQGTGA. There are 13 residues in the CDR3. Trimming cost V 3 bases and J 8 bases, with 11 bases left between them. CDR3: CASSFSRVDEQFF. DNA of the CDR3: TGTGCCAGCAGCTTCAGCAGGGTCGATGAGCAGTTCTTC.

The chain is built from TRBV6-5 and TRBJ1-3; D not certain. The germline CDR1 and CDR2 sequences are MNHEY and SVGAGI. Trimming took 6 bases from V and 3 from J, leaving 9 bases between them. The CDR3 totals 13 residues. The CDR3: CASRFLLGNTIYF. CDR3 coding DNA: TGTGCCAGCAGGTTCCTACTTGGAAACACCATATATTTT.

The chain joins TRBV6-5 to TRBJ1-2; D perhaps matches TRBD1 (5 bases). Germline CDR1 and CDR2: MNHEY and SVGAGI. Trimming took off 7 bases at V and 8 bases at J, with 14 bases between the two ends. The CDR3 has 12 residues. CDR3 sequence (DNA): TGTGCCAGCACAGGGATAGGATCGGGCTACACCTTC. Translated, it gives CASTGIGSGYTF.

The chain couples TRBV5-6 to TRBJ1-4; TRBD1 is a possible D gene (5 bases). The V end was cut by 1 base, the J end by 14 bases, with 18 bases between. The length of the CDR3 is 14 residues. Germline CDR1 is SGHDT and CDR2 is YYEEEE. Here the CDR3 DNA reads TGTGCCAGCAGCTTGCAAGGGGCCCCCGGGGGGCTGTTTTTT. Encoded protein: CASSLQGAPGGLFF.

As DNA, the CDR3 is TGTGCCACCAGTGATCCCGGGACAGCTAGCACAGATACGCAGTATTTT. Translating gives CATSDPGTASTDTQYF. The V gene is TRBV24-1, the J gene TRBJ2-3; 7 nucleotides match TRBD1. V shed 3 bases and J 0 bases; nucleotides not matched to a gene: 5. Germline-derived CDR1 and CDR2 are KGHDR and SFDVKD. This CDR3 has 16 residues.